These T cell receptor beta chains were read from a single sample in a study of shared T cell receptors in the human thymus. Using immunoSEQ multiplex PCR, the repertoire was profiled, and TCRdb retains in-frame clones only, with some absent. The sample contains around 730,000 clones, over 75% of which appear only once. These same records also appear under a second study, on human thymus T cells.

Sequences were obtained from thymocytes. These receptors were collected from a girl under three years old with a congenital heart defect. CDR3s include the opening cysteine and the closing phenylalanine or tryptophan. A D gene is named only where the DNA matches it firmly.

j_call cdr3_length d_call v_call cdr3_aa
TRBJ1-2 13 TRBD1 TRBV5-1 CASSRTGVDGYTF
TRBJ2-7 14 - TRBV4-3 CASSQVSSSYEQYF
TRBJ1-1 14 - TRBV5-6 CASSLGPGDTEAFF
TRBJ2-4 14 - TRBV7-9 CASSKRLAKNIQYF
TRBJ2-7 11 - TRBV6-1 CASIRRAEQYF
TRBJ2-1 17 - TRBV5-1 CASSLLGPSSSYNEQFF
TRBJ1-4 14 - TRBV27 CASSLGEENEKLFF
TRBJ1-2 14 - TRBV7-9 CASSLEQNPYGYTF
TRBJ1-6 14 TRBD1 TRBV7-2 CASSSSSGDRSLHF
TRBJ2-7 11 - TRBV10-3 CAISDPGEQYF
TRBJ2-1 19 TRBD2 TRBV30 CAWSATSGTSGPTYNEQFF
TRBJ2-3 16 TRBD2 TRBV4-1 CASSQGGLAWSDTQYF
TRBJ1-4 19 TRBD1 TRBV2 CASSEVGQGVPPTNEKLFF
TRBJ1-2 16 - TRBV9 CASSADSLNSNYGYTF